These T cell receptor beta chains were read from a single sample in a study of T-cell reconstitution after alpha-beta-depleted transplantation in children. TCRdb used MiXCR to reprocess the PCR reads, holding one entry per CDR3 protein. Of 500,000 to 600,000 distinct CDR3 sequences in the sample, around 20% were seen once. The sample was PBMCs from the stem cell graft donor, taken from the stem cell graft. These receptors came from a human donor who donated a stem cell graft to a child with acute lymphoblastic leukemia. The CDR3 runs from the conserved cysteine through the conserved F or W. Some rows have no size entry. The others give once, few or many, or a class for an expanded clone.

few TRBV27 CASSAWGQDNEQFF
. TRBV5-1 CASSLGQVHGYTF
few TRBV29-1 CSVVSLAATYEQYF
many TRBV18 CASSPVVVRNQPQHF
. TRBV5-1 CASSPAMIGPYESTDTQYF
. TRBV5-5 CASSPQGGNTEAFF
. TRBV6-1 CASRTTKFRGDKNIQYF
. TRBV5-1 CASSDRTRHLYEQYF
few TRBV3-1 CASSQSGASYEQYF
. TRBV7-9 CASSESNSGQETQYF
. TRBV5-1 CASSLRTVDSYNEQFF
once TRBV7-6 CASSPDLVDTQYF